This TCR beta chain came from a study of tumor-infiltrating lymphocytes in primary liver carcinoma. Overall study context: Spanning 30 to 69 years of age, the patients were men and women.

The authors made TCR beta cDNA from about 500 ng total RNA with a constant-region primer. TCR beta libraries came from three nested multiplex PCR rounds using slightly modified ARM-PCR. PCR rounds one and two used TRBV1-TRBV30 forward primers with a C-beta reverse primer for approximately 10 cycles each. MiXCR was run by TCRdb on the multiplex PCR reads, yielding one entry per CDR3 protein. The repertoire consists of 90,000 to 110,000 distinct CDR3 sequences, with roughly 85% occurring once and the leading ten covering approximately 20%. As concerns this clonotype: At one end the junction does not follow the germline gene, possibly because of a read error.

The CDR3 sequence is 18 residues long. Looked up from germline, CDR1 is MNHNY and CDR2 is SVGAGI (reference sequence). Unsorted bulk tissue (roughly 20-31 mg) underwent RNA and DNA co-extraction. For each tumor, five separate regions were sampled. What was sequenced was liver tumor tissue from sampling region 3. Specified subset: tumor region T3, left-lateral pole. The gene calls are TRBV6-6 and TRBJ1-2, with TRBD1 matching over 11 bases. This TCR derives from a man aged 40-50 years with primary liver carcinoma and hepatitis B virus infection. The CDR3 nucleotides read TGTGCCAGTAGTTTATTGGGGACAGGGGGTGCAGTGGGCTATGGCTACACCTTC. Its translation: CASSLLGTGGAVGYGYTF.